The 20 T cell receptor beta chains presented below share a single source sample, sequenced in a study of regulatory T cells in long-lasting Graves disease. HTBI primers from iRepertoire and Arm-PCR of CDR3 regions yielded the TCR beta libraries. MiXCR, run by TCRdb on the multiplex PCR reads, gives a single entry per CDR3 protein. The sample consists of 400,000 to 450,000 distinct CDR3 sequences, around 17% of them appearing once. The time point was: newly diagnosed GD, antithyroid drugs for less than 3 months. PBMC-derived RNA was used for the TCR library. The data also belong to a second study, concerning T cells in Graves' hyperthyroidism and ophthalmopathy.

The sample in question was peripheral blood mononuclear cells (PBMCs), obtained at new diagnosis, from a patient treated with antithyroid drugs. These receptors were collected from a woman aged 25 to 39 with Graves disease.

The table lists this clonotype with many counts. This rearrangement joins TRBV25-1 to TRBJ2-1; 9 nucleotides agree with TRBD2. This CDR3 has 15 residues. Germline lookup yields CDR1 MGHDK and CDR2 SYGVNS. The V and J ends lost 6 bases and 5 bases, in that order; junction bases with no gene match: 8. CDR3 nucleotide sequence: TGTGCCAGCAGGGAAGCGGGAGGAGATCACAATGAGCAGTTCTTC. Protein sequence: CASREAGGDHNEQFF. The full variable domain, its missing parts supplied by reference TRBV25-1 and TRBJ2-1, is EADIYQTPRYLVIGTGKKITLECSQTMGHDKMYWYQQDPGMELHLIHYSYGVNSTEKGDLSSESTVSRIRTEHFPLTLESARPSHTSQYLCASREAGGDHNEQFFGPGTRLTVL.

This chain links TRBV7-9 with TRBJ2-1; D is unresolved. Germline loops: CDR1 SEHNR, CDR2 FQNEAQ (reference sequence). The germline V and J ends were trimmed by 1 base and 2 bases, with 9 bases remaining between them. The CDR3 runs 15 residues. The CDR3 loop is CASSLVGITYNEQFF. The CDR3 nucleotides read TGTGCCAGCAGCTTAGTAGGGATAACCTACAATGAGCAGTTCTTC.

Worth noting for this clonotype: A much larger clonotype is one base distant, so this may be a read error. Since the CDR3 does not end with the conserved phenylalanine or tryptophan, this likely comes from a read error. The chain has TRBV2 and TRBJ1-6; TRBD1 agrees at 7 bases. V lost 2 bases to trimming and J lost 9 bases; unmatched junction nucleotides: 7. There are 15 residues in the CDR3. CDR1 SNHLY and CDR2 FYNNEI come from the germline V gene. The CDR3 reads CASSEQTGTSSPLHL. DNA for the CDR3: TGTGCCAGCAGTGAACAGACAGGGACTAGTTCACCCCTCCACCTT.

This clonotype came up many times. The chain couples TRBV12-3 or TRBV12-4 to TRBJ2-3; D call uncertain. Trimming took 8 bases from V and 7 from J, leaving 10 bases between them. The CDR3 consists of 11 residues. CDR3 amino acids: CASSPGNTQYF. CDR3 nucleotides: TGTGCCAGCTCACCAGGAAATACGCAGTATTTT.

Comment on this clonotype: This could be a read error, since a much larger clone is one nucleotide away. V is TRBV6-1 and J is TRBJ2-1, with D maybe TRBD2 (5 bases). Germline CDR1 MNHNS, CDR2 SASEGT. V dropped 8 bases and J dropped 8 bases, with 13 bases sitting between them. The CDR3 spans 12 residues. The CDR3 region is CASFSPGDEQFF. CDR3 nucleotides: TGTGCCAGCTTTTCCCCCGGGGATGAGCAGTTCTTC.

Ten or more counts support this clonotype. The chain uses TRBV11-2 and TRBJ2-7; D not certain. CDR3 length equals 14 residues. Germline CDR1 SGHAT, CDR2 FQNNGV. The V end was cut by 2 bases, the J end by 0 bases, with 8 bases between. CDR3 DNA: TGTGCCAGCAGCTTAATTCTAGACTCCTACGAGCAGTACTTC. It yields the protein CASSLILDSYEQYF. The full variable domain, in which reference TRBV11-2 and TRBJ2-7 provide the parts outside the CDR3, is EAGVAQSPRYKIIEKRQSVAFWCNPISGHATLYWYQQILGQGPKLLIQFQNNGVVDDSQLPKDRFSAERLKGVDSTLKIQPAKLEDSAVYLCASSLILDSYEQYFGPGTRLTVT.

This clonotype was seen ten or more times. The chain couples TRBV25-1 to TRBJ2-7; TRBD1 agrees at 9 bases. Germline trimming cut 3 bases from V and 4 bases from J; bases unmatched to any gene: 4. This CDR3 spans 14 amino acids. The V gene's germline CDR1 is MGHDK and CDR2 SYGVNS. The CDR3, as DNA: TGTGCCAGCAGTGACATACAGGGGGCTTACGAGCAGTACTTC. Protein product: CASSDIQGAYEQYF.

A remark on this clonotype: With a much larger clone just one base away, this may be a read error. The chain employs TRBV11-2 and TRBJ2-7; the D gene is possibly TRBD1 (6 bases). Germline V CDR1 and CDR2: SGHAT, FQNNGV. CDR3 length: 13 residues. CDR3 coding DNA: TGTGCCAGCAGCTTCCAGGGGCCTGGCGAGCCGTACTTC. Translating gives CASSFQGPGEPYF.

This clonotype was detected many times. The chain is built from TRBV12-3 or TRBV12-4 and TRBJ2-1; 9 bases fit TRBD2. CDR3 length: 14 residues. The ends lost 3 bases at V and 8 bases at J; junction bases unmatched: 5. The CDR3 reads CASSFGSGSDEQFF. The DNA for the CDR3 is TGTGCCAGCAGTTTTGGTAGCGGGAGCGATGAGCAGTTCTTC.

In this sample, this clonotype turned up many times. The rearrangement joins TRBV6-2 or TRBV6-3 to TRBJ2-1; TRBD2 matches at 11 bases. The length of the CDR3 is 19 residues. Germline-derived CDR1 and CDR2 are MNHEY and SVGEGT. V trimming: 6 bases; J trimming: 2 bases; junction bases outside the gene matches: 15. The CDR3 protein is CASSPTSGRTSIAYNEQFF. In DNA form, the CDR3 reads TGTGCCAGCAGCCCTACTAGCGGGAGAACCTCCATCGCCTACAATGAGCAGTTCTTC.

The chain couples TRBV19 to TRBJ2-1; 9 nucleotides agree with TRBD2. This CDR3 is built from 16 residues. V lost 7 bases, J lost 10 bases, and 17 bases stayed unmatched. The V gene's germline CDR1 is LNHDA and CDR2 SQIVND (reference sequence). The CDR3 here is CASTSGVASGKEEQFF. The CDR3 DNA reads as TGTGCCAGTACCTCCGGCGTAGCTAGCGGGAAGGAGGAGCAGTTCTTC.

In its sample, this clonotype was seen many times. The chain employs TRBV7-3 and TRBJ2-1, with D possibly TRBD1 on 5 matching bases. Germline loops: CDR1 SGHTA, CDR2 FQGTGA. V was shortened by 1 base and J by 8 bases, with 12 bases between the two germline ends. This CDR3 comprises 14 residues. The CDR3, as DNA: TGTGCCAGCAGCTTAAATCAGGGAAAGGATGAGCAGTTCTTC. Translation gives CASSLNQGKDEQFF.

This chain links TRBV4-1 with TRBJ2-1, with TRBD1 matching 9 bases. This CDR3 has 17 amino acids. V trimming: 1 base; J trimming: 7 bases; junction bases outside the gene matches: 11. Germline CDR1 reads MGHRA; CDR2 reads YSYEKL. The chain's CDR3 is CASSQAQTGTGLNEQFF. The CDR3 DNA is TGCGCCAGCAGCCAAGCTCAGACCGGGACAGGGCTAAATGAGCAGTTCTTC.

This clonotype showed up just a few times. The rearrangement joins TRBV7-2 to TRBJ1-1; no clear D. The germline V gene has CDR1 SGHTA and CDR2 FQGNSA. V was pared by 3 bases and J by 8 bases, with 4 bases between. The CDR3 consists of 10 residues. CDR3 protein: CASSFGEAFF. CDR3 nucleotides: TGTGCCAGCAGCTTCGGAGAAGCTTTCTTT.

This clonotype was counted between two and nine times. J is TRBJ2-7 and V is TRBV19; D gene ambiguous. Trimming took off 9 bases at V and 4 bases at J, with 10 bases between the two ends. The CDR3 contains 11 residues. In germline, CDR1 is LNHDA, CDR2 SQIVND (reference sequence). This CDR3 reads CASSSKYEQYF. In nucleotides, the CDR3 is TGTGCCAGCAGTTCCAAATACGAGCAGTACTTC.

A note on this clonotype: Germline is not matched at one junction end, which may reflect a read error. The chain is built from TRBV28 and TRBJ1-1; D unresolved. CDR3 length: 15 amino acids. Germline V gene lookup returns CDR1 MDHEN and CDR2 SYDVKM. The CDR3 DNA sequence: TGTGTCAGCAGTTTCTCTCCGGACCCTTGGACTGAAGCTTTCTTT. Protein sequence: CVSSFSPDPWTEAFF.

This clonotype was observed a few times. This chain uses TRBV19 with TRBJ1-2; tentative D call: TRBD1 (5 bases). In germline, CDR1 is LNHDA, CDR2 SQIVND (reference sequence). Trimming cost V 4 bases and J 3 bases, with 15 bases left between them. The CDR3 sequence is 15 residues long. The CDR3 sequence: CASSSRQPGDYGYTF. CDR3 sequence (DNA): TGTGCCAGTAGTAGTCGACAGCCGGGGGACTATGGCTACACCTTC.

This clonotype occurred many times. This rearrangement joins TRBV3-1 to TRBJ2-1; D not certain. The CDR3 spans 13 residues. Germline V lookup: CDR1 LGHDT, CDR2 YNNKEL (reference sequence). Trimming removed 4 bases from V and 11 bases from J, with 15 bases in between. The CDR3 is CASSPAAATKQFF. CDR3 bases: TGTGCCAGCAGCCCCGCGGCGGCCACTAAGCAGTTCTTC.

At least ten counts were recorded for this clonotype. The chain employs TRBV20-1 and TRBJ2-7, with 11 bases identical to TRBD2. The CDR3 covers 15 residues. With V trimmed by 4 bases and J by 7 bases, 12 bases remained unmatched. Germline V CDR1 and CDR2: DFQATT, SNEGSKA (reference sequence). The CDR3 nucleotides read TGCAGTGCTACCACACTGCTAGCGGGAGGAGGAGAGCAGTACTTC. Residues: CSATTLLAGGGEQYF.

In this sample, this clonotype turned up many times. The CDR3 bases are TGCAGTGCCCGGCGAGGGGAGGACTATGGCTACACCTTC. Amino acids: CSARRGEDYGYTF. V gene TRBV20-1 combines with J gene TRBJ1-2, with D perhaps TRBD1 (5 bases). Germline CDR1 is DFQATT and CDR2 is SNEGSKA (reference sequence). The CDR3 has 13 residues. The germline V and J ends were trimmed by 6 bases and 3 bases, with 14 bases remaining between them.